These 30 T cell receptor beta chains came from one sample sequenced in a study of T cell repertoires in cytomegalovirus infection (dated by TCRdb to about 2019). The instrument was an Illumina HiSeq 1500. TCRdb ran its own pipeline on the public reads, namely fastp trimming at Q25 and MiXCR clone calling, and kept in-frame beta chains. Rows are unified per CDR3 protein, each entry keeping the most common DNA and genes. The sample table holds hundreds of thousands of distinct CDR3 sequences, of which roughly 24% were seen once. Under 8.5% of the sample comes from the top ten. The sequencing input was CD8+ T cells from PBMCs. Receptors were obtained from a human donor in good health (CMV status not recorded). Some clones in this sample may be carry-over from other donors' samples.

Concerning this clonotype: The germline gene is not matched at one end of the junction; a read error may be the cause. This rearrangement joins TRBV28 to TRBJ2-2; D is perhaps TRBD2 (5 bases). Germline V gene data show CDR1 as MDHEN and CDR2 as SYDVKM. The CDR3 covers 16 residues. The chain's CDR3 is CASSFDGNPITGKLFF. The CDR3 nucleotides read TGTGCCAGCAGTTTCGACGGTAACCCGATCACCGGGAAGCTGTTTTTT.

This clonotype has ten or more counts. The rearrangement joins TRBV7-8 to TRBJ2-1, with D maybe TRBD1 (6 bases). Germline loops: CDR1 SGHVS, CDR2 FQNEAQ. V lost 3 bases and J lost 6, with 12 bases in between. This CDR3 region has 14 residues. CDR3 DNA: TGTGCCAGCAGCTTCAGGGGATCGGGCAATGAGCAGTTCTTC. It translates to CASSFRGSGNEQFF.

This clonotype was picked up many times. The V call is TRBV7-2, the J call TRBJ2-2, with 15 bases identical to TRBD2. J lost 6 bases, V lost 3 bases, and 8 bases had no gene match. The germline V gene encodes CDR1 SGHTA and CDR2 FQGNSA. The CDR3 is 18 residues long. DNA for the CDR3: TGTGCCAGCAGCTTTGACGGACTAGCGGGGGGGCGTGCCGGGGAGCTGTTTTTT. Protein sequence: CASSFDGLAGGRAGELFF. Full variable domain (outside the CDR3, taken from reference TRBV7-2 and TRBJ2-2): GAGVSQSPSNKVTEKGKDVELRCDPISGHTALYWYRQSLGQGLEFLIYFQGNSAPDKSGLPSDRFSAERTGGSVSTLTIQRTQQEDSAVYLCASSFDGLAGGRAGELFFGEGSRLTVL.

Here the CDR3 DNA reads TGCAGCGTTGTATCTGAGGCGGGCTACACCTTC. Encoded protein: CSVVSEAGYTF. The V call is TRBV29-1, the J call TRBJ1-2; no definite D call. Germline V gene data show CDR1 as SQVTM and CDR2 as ANQGSEA. V was shortened by 4 bases and J by 8 bases, with 11 bases between the two germline ends. The CDR3 length is 11 residues.

This clonotype has a handful of counts. The chain combines TRBV6-2 or TRBV6-3 with TRBJ2-7; TRBD1 might be the D (6 bases). Germline loops: CDR1 MNHEY, CDR2 SVGEGT. The CDR3 contains 16 residues. The V gene lost 2 bases and the J gene lost 1 base, with 15 bases spanning the gap. The CDR3 loop is CASSYRAGTSSYEQYV. The CDR3 bases are TGTGCCAGCAGTTACCGGGCCGGGACAAGTTCCTACGAGCAGTACGTC.

The rearrangement joins TRBV7-6 to TRBJ1-2; perhaps TRBD1 as D (6 bases). Germline lookup yields CDR1 SGHVS and CDR2 FNYEAQ. V gave up 5 bases and J gave up 6 bases, with 28 bases separating them. The CDR3 consists of 18 residues. The CDR3 is CASSATPPGATGFHGYTF. CDR3 nucleotide sequence: TGTGCCAGCAGCGCCACCCCCCCAGGGGCGACCGGTTTTCATGGCTACACCTTC.

The chain recombines TRBV19 with TRBJ2-3; a possible D gene is TRBD1 (6 bases). V lost 5 bases and J 0 bases, leaving 15 bases between the germline ends. CDR3 length equals 16 residues. The germline gives CDR1 LNHDA, CDR2 SQIVND (reference sequence). For the CDR3, the DNA is TGTGCCAGTAGTGTTACAGGGACATCAAGCACAGATACGCAGTATTTT. It specifies CASSVTGTSSTDTQYF.

A few counts support this clonotype. The rearrangement links TRBV28 to TRBJ2-5, with D perhaps being TRBD1 or TRBD2 (6 bases each). The V gene lost 7 bases and the J gene lost 5 bases, with 11 bases spanning the gap. From germline, CDR1 is MDHEN and CDR2 SYDVKM. CDR3 length: 12 residues. The CDR3 protein is CASTGGIETQYF. For the CDR3, the DNA is TGTGCCAGCACCGGGGGCATCGAGACCCAGTACTTC.

This clonotype was seen repeatedly, ten times or more. The chain joins TRBV7-2 to TRBJ2-3, with a weak D call TRBD1 (5 bases). The CDR3 consists of 14 residues. Germline V gene data show CDR1 as SGHTA and CDR2 as FQGNSA. Deletions cut 5 bases from V and 1 base from J, with 10 bases between. The CDR3 loop reads CASSTAGRTDTQYF. The CDR3 coding sequence is TGTGCCAGCAGCACCGCAGGGCGCACAGATACGCAGTATTTT.

This clonotype was counted at least ten times. The rearrangement joins TRBV7-9 to TRBJ1-2, with 7 bases that match TRBD1. The CDR3 has 15 residues. Trimming at V came to 4 bases and at J to 8 bases, leaving 13 bases not matched to a gene. Per the germline V gene, CDR1 is SEHNR and CDR2 is FQNEAQ (reference sequence). In nucleotides, the CDR3 is TGTGCCAGCAGCTCCGAGGGCAGGGACAGCGGCGGCTACACCTTC. Translating it yields CASSSEGRDSGGYTF.

Points on this clonotype: This may come from a read error, since a much larger clone is one base off. The CDR3 DNA reads TGTGCCAGCAGTTACTCGCCGGCAATGAACACTGAAGCTTTCTTT. Its protein is CASSYSPAMNTEAFF. This chain joins TRBV6-5 and TRBJ1-1; D gene unclear. The germline V gene encodes CDR1 MNHEY and CDR2 SVGAGI. V lost 0 bases and J lost 0, with 8 bases in between. The CDR3 covers 15 residues.

This clonotype was seen only a few times. The V and J genes are TRBV12-3 or TRBV12-4 and TRBJ1-2; tentatively, D is TRBD1 (5 bases). The CDR3 covers 17 residues. Trimming shortened V by 1 base and J by 0 bases, and 15 bases separated the two germline ends. The CDR3, as DNA: TGTGCCAGCAGTTTAGGTTGGACATTGACTGCTAACTATGGCTACACCTTC. This gives the protein CASSLGWTLTANYGYTF.

This clonotype has a handful of counts. This chain connects TRBV25-1 to TRBJ2-7; 8 bases align to TRBD1. The CDR3 covers 15 residues. V lost 3 bases to trimming and J lost 4 bases; unmatched junction nucleotides: 8. Per the germline V gene, CDR1 is MGHDK and CDR2 is SYGVNS. The CDR3 bases are TGTGCCAGCAGTGATCCTAGGACAGGGAAATACGAGCAGTACTTC. This encodes CASSDPRTGKYEQYF.

This clonotype was detected ten times or more. The J gene is TRBJ1-1, the V gene TRBV7-6; D uncertain. This CDR3 contains 14 residues. Germline loops: CDR1 SGHVS, CDR2 FNYEAQ. The germline V and J ends were trimmed by 7 bases and 0 bases, with 12 bases remaining between them. In nucleotides, the CDR3 is TGTGCCAGCATCGCGACTCTGATGAACACTGAAGCTTTCTTT. Protein: CASIATLMNTEAFF.

The V gene is TRBV29-1, the J gene TRBJ1-1; D gene ambiguous. V lost 2 bases and J 1 base, leaving 14 bases between the germline ends. This CDR3 is built from 15 residues. The germline gives CDR1 SQVTM, CDR2 ANQGSEA. Written as DNA, the CDR3 is TGCAGCGTTGAACCTTTTGGGAGAGAGAACACTGAAGCTTTCTTT. Its translation is CSVEPFGRENTEAFF.

The chain carries TRBV18 and TRBJ2-5; no firm D call. V was clipped by 8 bases and J by 2 bases, with 27 bases between them. The CDR3 has 18 amino acids. CDR1 and CDR2 (germline): KGHSH, LQKENI. In nucleotides, the CDR3 is TGTGCCAGCGTGGAAATTTTTACCACTCCAGGCACACAAGAGACCCAGTACTTC. Translation: CASVEIFTTPGTQETQYF.

In this sample, this clonotype turned up many times. The chain has TRBV28 and TRBJ2-1; D not certain. Germline V gene lookup returns CDR1 MDHEN and CDR2 SYDVKM. The CDR3 totals 14 residues. V lost 6 bases and J lost 8, with 17 bases in between. The CDR3 is CASRGPFLSDEQFF. CDR3 bases: TGTGCCAGCAGAGGTCCGTTTCTCTCCGATGAGCAGTTCTTC.

To note about this clonotype: This may be a read error, as it is one base from a much larger clone. The V and J genes are TRBV19 and TRBJ2-1, with 7 bases fitting TRBD1. CDR3 size: 14 residues. V was pared by 6 bases and J by 6 bases, with 8 bases of the junction left unmatched. Germline CDR1 reads LNHDA; CDR2 reads SQIVND (reference sequence). The DNA of the CDR3 is TGTGCCAGTAGCCCCGGGACAGAGTCCAATGAGCAGTTCTTC. Translation gives CASSPGTESNEQFF. The entire variable domain, with the rest obtained from reference TRBV19 and TRBJ2-1, is as follows: DGGITQSPKYLFRKEGQNVTLSCEQNLNHDAMYWYRQDPGQGLRLIYYSQIVNDFQKGDIAEGYSVSREKKESFPLTVTSAQKNPTAFYLCASSPGTESNEQFFGPGTRLTVL.

This clonotype came up once. The chain links TRBV18 to TRBJ2-1, with D possibly being TRBD1 or TRBD2 (6 bases each). Trimming removed 3 bases at V and 0 bases at J, with 12 bases between. The CDR3 extends over 16 amino acids. Germline assignment: CDR1 KGHSH and CDR2 LQKENI. The CDR3 region is CASSPGGGNSYNEQFF. The CDR3 DNA follows: TGTGCCAGCTCACCGGGGGGCGGGAACTCCTACAATGAGCAGTTCTTC.

This clonotype was recorded at least ten times. The chain employs TRBV11-3 and TRBJ2-5, with a tentative D call TRBD2 (5 bases). V shed 3 bases and J shed 2 bases, with 7 bases lying between them. The CDR3 extends over 13 amino acids. CDR1 is SGHNT and CDR2 is YENEEA in the germline V gene. The CDR3 region is CASSFGMQETQYF. For the CDR3, the DNA is TGTGCCAGCAGCTTCGGGATGCAAGAGACCCAGTACTTC.

The table lists this clonotype with many counts. The chain uses TRBV7-9 and TRBJ2-5; 8 positions match TRBD1. From germline, CDR1 is SEHNR and CDR2 FQNEAQ (reference sequence). This CDR3 contains 15 residues. V trimming: 4 bases; J trimming: 1 base; junction bases outside the gene matches: 5. The CDR3 sequence: CASSWGQVGQETQYF. The CDR3 DNA follows: TGTGCCAGCAGCTGGGGACAGGTGGGCCAAGAGACCCAGTACTTC.

A few counts support this clonotype. This chain connects TRBV9 to TRBJ2-1, with 11 bases fitting TRBD1. Germline assignment: CDR1 SGDLS and CDR2 YYNGEE. The CDR3 contains 16 residues. The trim removed 0 bases at V and 7 bases at J, leaving 6 bases unmatched. CDR3 sequence: CASSVAGTGGKNEQFF. The CDR3 DNA follows: TGTGCCAGCAGCGTAGCTGGGACAGGGGGTAAGAATGAGCAGTTCTTC.

This clonotype was picked up one time. The chain uses TRBV19 and TRBJ1-4; D remains ambiguous. With 3 bases removed from V and 7 bases from J, the gap between germline ends came to 15 bases. Germline assignment: CDR1 LNHDA and CDR2 SQIVND (reference sequence). The CDR3 is made up of 15 amino acids. The CDR3 here is CASSIRAVPGEKLFF. The CDR3, as DNA: TGTGCCAGTAGTATCCGGGCCGTCCCGGGTGAAAAACTGTTTTTT.

This clonotype was seen many times. This CDR3 reads CASRHGENAGANVLTF. CDR3 in DNA: TGTGCCAGCAGGCACGGGGAGAACGCTGGGGCCAACGTCCTGACTTTC. This sequence joins TRBV28 and TRBJ2-6; tentative D call: TRBD2 (5 bases). CDR1 is MDHEN, CDR2 SYDVKM, per germline. The CDR3 contains 16 residues. V was cut by 6 bases and J by 2 bases, with 14 bases left in between.

The chain employs TRBV5-6 and TRBJ1-1; the D gene is possibly TRBD1 (5 bases). The CDR3 consists of 13 residues. The germline V gene encodes CDR1 SGHDT and CDR2 YYEEEE. The V gene lost 4 bases and the J gene lost 6 bases, with 13 bases spanning the gap. The CDR3 reads CASSPGTRAEAFF. The CDR3 region has the DNA TGTGCCAGCAGCCCCGGGACCCGGGCTGAAGCTTTCTTT.

This clonotype showed up just a few times. The V and J genes are TRBV6-5 and TRBJ2-7; D perhaps matches TRBD1 (6 bases). With 9 bases removed from V and 1 base from J, the gap between germline ends came to 16 bases. The CDR3 has 14 amino acids. In germline, CDR1 is MNHEY, CDR2 SVGAGI. The CDR3 loop is CARYGRGGSYEQYV. The CDR3 DNA sequence: TGTGCCAGGTACGGCAGGGGCGGGTCCTACGAGCAGTACGTC.

This clonotype has at least ten counts. The CDR3 DNA reads as TGTGCCAGCACCTCGCAGGGGGCGTTGATCGAGCAGTACGTC. It specifies CASTSQGALIEQYV. The V call is TRBV28, the J call TRBJ2-7; the match to TRBD1 covers 8 bases. Trimming cost V 7 bases and J 6 bases; bases outside gene matches: 11. The CDR3 extends over 14 amino acids. Germline V gene sequence: CDR1 MDHEN, CDR2 SYDVKM.

The rearrangement uses TRBV7-6 and TRBJ2-7, with 9 bases lining up with TRBD1. Per germline, CDR1 SGHVS and CDR2 FNYEAQ. After removal of 4 bases from V and 1 base from J, the junction contained 5 bases not matched to a gene. The CDR3 covers 15 residues. This CDR3 is CASSSSGQGSYEQYF. As DNA, the CDR3 is TGTGCCAGCAGCTCGTCGGGACAGGGATCCTACGAGCAGTACTTC.

The chain recombines TRBV25-1 with TRBJ2-5; maybe TRBD2 (6 bases). Germline V gene lookup returns CDR1 MGHDK and CDR2 SYGVNS. The V gene lost 4 bases and the J gene lost 4 bases, with 16 bases spanning the gap. The CDR3 totals 15 residues. CDR3 region: CASSGPSARGETQYF. CDR3 DNA sequence: TGTGCCAGCAGTGGACCTAGCGCTAGGGGAGAGACCCAGTACTTC.

The chain links TRBV23-1 to TRBJ2-6; weak D call: TRBD1 (6 bases). TRBV23-1 is known as an ORF, though its function is uncertain. Trimming stripped 2 bases from V and 1 base from J, with 6 bases between. The CDR3 is 15 amino acids. The CDR3, as DNA: TGCGCCAGCAGTCAAACAGGGTCTGGGGCCAACGTCCTGACTTTC. Its translation is CASSQTGSGANVLTF.